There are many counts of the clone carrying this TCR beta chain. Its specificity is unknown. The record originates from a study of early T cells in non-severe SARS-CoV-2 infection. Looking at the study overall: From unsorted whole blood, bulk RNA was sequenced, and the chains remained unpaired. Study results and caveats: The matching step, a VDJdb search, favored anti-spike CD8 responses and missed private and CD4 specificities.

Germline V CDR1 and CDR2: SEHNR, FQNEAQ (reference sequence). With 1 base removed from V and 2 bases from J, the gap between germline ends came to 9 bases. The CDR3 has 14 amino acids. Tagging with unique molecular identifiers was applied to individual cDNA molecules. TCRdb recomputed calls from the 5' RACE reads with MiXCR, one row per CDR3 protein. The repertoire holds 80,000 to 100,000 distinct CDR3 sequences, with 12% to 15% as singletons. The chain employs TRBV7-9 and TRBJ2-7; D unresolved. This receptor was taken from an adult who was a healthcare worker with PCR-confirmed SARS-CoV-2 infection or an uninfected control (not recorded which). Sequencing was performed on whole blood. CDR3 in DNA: TGTGCCAGCAGCTTAGTGGGCAGAACCTACGAGCAGTACTTC. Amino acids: CASSLVGRTYEQYF.